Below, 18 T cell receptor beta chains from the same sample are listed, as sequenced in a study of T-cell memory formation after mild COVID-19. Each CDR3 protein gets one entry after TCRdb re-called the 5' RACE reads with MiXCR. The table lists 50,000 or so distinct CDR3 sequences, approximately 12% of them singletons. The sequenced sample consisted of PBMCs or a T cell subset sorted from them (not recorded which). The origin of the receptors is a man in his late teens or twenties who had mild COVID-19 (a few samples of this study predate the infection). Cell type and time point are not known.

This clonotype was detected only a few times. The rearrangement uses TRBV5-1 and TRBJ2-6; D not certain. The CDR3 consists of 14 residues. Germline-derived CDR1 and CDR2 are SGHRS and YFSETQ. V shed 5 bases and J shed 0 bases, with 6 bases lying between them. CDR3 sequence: CASRDSSGANVLTF. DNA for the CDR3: TGCGCCAGCAGGGATTCCTCTGGGGCCAACGTCCTGACTTTC.

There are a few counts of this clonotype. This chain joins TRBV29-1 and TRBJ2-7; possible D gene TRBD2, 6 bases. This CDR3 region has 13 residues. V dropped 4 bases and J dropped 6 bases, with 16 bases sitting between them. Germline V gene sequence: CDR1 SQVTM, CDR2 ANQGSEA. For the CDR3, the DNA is TGCAGCGTTGCAGGGACGGGAGCGGCCGAGCAGTACTTC. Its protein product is CSVAGTGAAEQYF.

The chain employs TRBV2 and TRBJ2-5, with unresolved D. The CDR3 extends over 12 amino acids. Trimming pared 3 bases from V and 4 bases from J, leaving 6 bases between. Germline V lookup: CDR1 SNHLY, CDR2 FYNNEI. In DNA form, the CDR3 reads TGTGCCAGCAGTGATATCCGAGAGACCCAGTACTTC. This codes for CASSDIRETQYF.

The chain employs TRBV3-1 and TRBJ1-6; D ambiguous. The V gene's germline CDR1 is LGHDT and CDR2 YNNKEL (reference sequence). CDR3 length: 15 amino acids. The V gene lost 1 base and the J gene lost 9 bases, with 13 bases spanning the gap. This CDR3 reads CASSQAPGQGSPLHF. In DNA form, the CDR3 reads TGTGCCAGCAGCCAAGCCCCCGGGCAAGGTTCACCCCTCCACTTT.

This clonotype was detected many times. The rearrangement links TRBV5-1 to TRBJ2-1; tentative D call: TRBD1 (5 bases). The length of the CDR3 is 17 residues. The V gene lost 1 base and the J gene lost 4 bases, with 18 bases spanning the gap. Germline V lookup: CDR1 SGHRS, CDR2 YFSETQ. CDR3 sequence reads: CASSLSRGALPYNEQFF. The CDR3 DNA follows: TGCGCCAGCAGCTTGTCCCGTGGGGCCCTGCCATACAATGAGCAGTTCTTC.

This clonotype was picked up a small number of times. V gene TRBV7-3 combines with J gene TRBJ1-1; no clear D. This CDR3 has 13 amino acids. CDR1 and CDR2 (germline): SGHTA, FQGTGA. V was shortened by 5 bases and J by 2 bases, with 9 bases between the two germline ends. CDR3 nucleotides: TGTGCCAGCAGCCCCGGACTCAACACTGAAGCTTTCTTT. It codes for CASSPGLNTEAFF.

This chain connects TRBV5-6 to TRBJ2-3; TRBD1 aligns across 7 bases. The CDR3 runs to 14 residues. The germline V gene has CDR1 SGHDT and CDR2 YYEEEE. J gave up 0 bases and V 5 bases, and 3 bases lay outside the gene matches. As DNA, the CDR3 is TGTGCCAGCAGTCGACAGGGAAGCACAGATACGCAGTATTTT. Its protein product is CASSRQGSTDTQYF.

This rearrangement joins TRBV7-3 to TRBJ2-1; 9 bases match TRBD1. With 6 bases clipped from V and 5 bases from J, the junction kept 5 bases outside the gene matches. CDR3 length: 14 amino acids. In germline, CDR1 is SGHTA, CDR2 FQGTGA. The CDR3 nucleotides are TGTGCCAGCAGAACCGGGACAGGGAACAATGAGCAGTTCTTC. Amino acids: CASRTGTGNNEQFF.

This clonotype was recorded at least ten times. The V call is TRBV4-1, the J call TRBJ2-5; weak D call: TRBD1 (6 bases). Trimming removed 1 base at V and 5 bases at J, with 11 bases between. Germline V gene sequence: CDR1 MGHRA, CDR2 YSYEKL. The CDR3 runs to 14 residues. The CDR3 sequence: CASSQVAGVETQYF. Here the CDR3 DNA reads TGCGCCAGCAGCCAAGTCGCAGGGGTGGAGACCCAGTACTTC.

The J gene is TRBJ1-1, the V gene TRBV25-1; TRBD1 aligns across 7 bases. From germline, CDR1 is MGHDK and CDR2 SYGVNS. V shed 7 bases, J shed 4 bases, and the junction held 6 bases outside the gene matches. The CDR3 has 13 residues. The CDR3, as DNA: TGTGCCAGCAAACCCCCAGGGGGCACTGAAGCTTTCTTT. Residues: CASKPPGGTEAFF.

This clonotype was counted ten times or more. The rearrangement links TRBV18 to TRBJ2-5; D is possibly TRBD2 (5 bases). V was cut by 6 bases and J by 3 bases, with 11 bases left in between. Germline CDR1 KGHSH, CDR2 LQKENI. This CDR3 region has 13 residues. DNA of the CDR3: TGTGCCAGCTCCCGGGGAGTTGAAGAGACCCAGTACTTC. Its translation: CASSRGVEETQYF.

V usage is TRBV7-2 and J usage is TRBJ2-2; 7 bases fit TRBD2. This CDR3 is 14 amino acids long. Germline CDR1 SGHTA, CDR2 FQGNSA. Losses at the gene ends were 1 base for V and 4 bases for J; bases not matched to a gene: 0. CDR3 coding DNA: TGTGCCAGCAGCTTAGGCGGGGGCACCGGGGAGCTGTTTTTT. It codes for CASSLGGGTGELFF.

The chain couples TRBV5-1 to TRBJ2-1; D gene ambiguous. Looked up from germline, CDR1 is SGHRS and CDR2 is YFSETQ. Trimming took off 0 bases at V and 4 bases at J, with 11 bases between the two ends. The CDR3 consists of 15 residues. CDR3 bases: TGCGCCAGCAGCTTGGGTGGGCCTATATACAATGAGCAGTTCTTC. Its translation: CASSLGGPIYNEQFF.

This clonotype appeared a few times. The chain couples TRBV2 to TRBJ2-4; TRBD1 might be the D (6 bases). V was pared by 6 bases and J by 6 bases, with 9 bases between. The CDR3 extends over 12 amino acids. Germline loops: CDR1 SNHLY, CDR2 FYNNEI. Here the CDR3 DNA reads TGTGCCAGCAGGGACAGTTTAAACATTCAGTACTTC. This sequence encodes CASRDSLNIQYF.

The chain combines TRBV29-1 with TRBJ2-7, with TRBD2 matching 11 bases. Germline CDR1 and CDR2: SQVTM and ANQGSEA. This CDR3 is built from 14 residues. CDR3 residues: CIVATSGGDYEQYF. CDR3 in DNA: TGCATCGTAGCTACTAGCGGGGGAGACTACGAGCAGTACTTC.

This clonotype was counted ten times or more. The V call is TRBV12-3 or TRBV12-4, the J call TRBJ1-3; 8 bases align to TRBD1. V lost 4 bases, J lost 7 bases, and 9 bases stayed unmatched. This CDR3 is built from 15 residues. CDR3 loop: CASSSWTGSLNTIYF. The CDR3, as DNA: TGTGCCAGCAGTTCCTGGACAGGGTCCCTGAACACCATATATTTT.

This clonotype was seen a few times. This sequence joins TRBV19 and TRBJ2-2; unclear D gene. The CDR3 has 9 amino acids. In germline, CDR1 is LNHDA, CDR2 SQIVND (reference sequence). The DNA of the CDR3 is TGTAAGGCCACCGGGGAGCTGTTTTTT. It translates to CKATGELFF.

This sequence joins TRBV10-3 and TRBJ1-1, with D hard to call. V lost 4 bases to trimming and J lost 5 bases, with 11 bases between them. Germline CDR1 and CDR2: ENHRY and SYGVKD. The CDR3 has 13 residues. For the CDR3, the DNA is TGTGCCATCAGTGCCGGGGTACGGACTGAAGCTTTCTTT. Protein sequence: CAISAGVRTEAFF.